A selection of T cell receptor beta chains follows, all from one sample in a study of cytomegalovirus exposure and HLA in healthy donors. Method: immunoSEQ multiplex PCR; TCRdb's copy keeps in-frame clones and lacks some. The sample yields around 250,000 clones, nearly 90% seen once. The sample was PBMCs. Receptors originate from a woman aged 18-35 years in good health and CMV-seronegative. Each CDR3 is given with its conserved first and last residue.

J,V,CDR3
TRBJ2-1,TRBV2,CASSAPSGGYNEQFF
TRBJ2-1,TRBV6-5,CASSYLGLRTEQFF
TRBJ2-7,TRBV6-5,CASHGQGHEQYF
TRBJ1-1,TRBV7-9,CASSFQGAVVDTEAFF
TRBJ2-1,TRBV27,CASSLYVAGGWNEQFF
TRBJ2-1,TRBV7-3,CASSLLQHNEQFF
TRBJ1-5,TRBV15,CATSRGQGNQPQHF
TRBJ1-1,TRBV28,CASSLEGTEAFF
TRBJ2-1,TRBV5-1,CASSLSRGGKDEQFF
TRBJ2-5,TRBV7-9,CASSESPGQGFETQYF
TRBJ1-4,TRBV4-1,CASSQDRTATNEKLFF
TRBJ1-4,TRBV4-1,CASSLTALGNEKLFF
TRBJ1-5,TRBV9,CASSVDLTPGQPQHF
TRBJ1-3,TRBV28,CASSLGQGDTIYF
TRBJ2-7,TRBV7-9,CASSLGTGGEQYF
TRBJ1-5,TRBV11-2,CASSATGQSLGQPQHF
TRBJ2-7,TRBV4-1,CASSHRDRAYEQYF
TRBJ1-2,TRBV11-2,CASSSGQIPGGYTF
TRBJ2-2,TRBV2,CASSEGGPNTGELFF
TRBJ1-4,TRBV7-9,CASSSQVSGGEEKLFF
TRBJ1-3,TRBV7-2,CASSLQGGNTIYF
TRBJ2-1,TRBV4-1,CASSQRAGGPHEQFF
TRBJ1-3,TRBV18,CASSPSPGVPGNTIYF
TRBJ1-2,TRBV9,CASSRDRDYGYTF
TRBJ1-4,TRBV7-6,CASSPRQGAIEKLFF
TRBJ1-2,TRBV25-1,CASSTTGGMNGYTF
TRBJ1-5,TRBV7-7,CASSSAGTGGNQPQHF
TRBJ1-5,TRBV6-5,CASSYSINQPQHF
TRBJ2-1,TRBV7-9,CASSLDLGLYNEQFF
TRBJ2-2,TRBV10-1,CASRPGANTGELFF
TRBJ1-3,TRBV5-6,CASSWNDRGESGNTIYF
TRBJ1-5,TRBV28,CASNSGAPGQPQHF
TRBJ2-7,TRBV30,CAWTSGGYEQYF
TRBJ2-3,TRBV6-4,CASSEGGELVDTQYF
TRBJ1-4,TRBV7-9,CASSPRTGYVEKLFF
TRBJ1-1,TRBV5-8,CASSLVQGNTEAFF
TRBJ2-1,TRBV30,CAWSRDRGVNEQFF
TRBJ1-1,TRBV9,CASSGAWDSEFEAFF
TRBJ1-2,TRBV18,CASSLLERGDGYTF
TRBJ1-2,TRBV29-1,CSGGDSSNYGYTF